This T cell receptor (beta chain) comes out of a study of shared clonotypes between healthy human individuals. This table comes from immunoSEQ multiplex PCR, and its TCRdb copy is limited to in-frame clones, with some not included. The sample gives around 440,000 clones, 77% of which show up once; about 11% is in the top ten. This CDR3 comprises 13 residues. In germline, CDR1 is GTSNPN, CDR2 SVGIG (reference sequence). Unmatched junction bases numbered 5, after V lost 1 base and J lost 9 bases. This receptor was obtained from a middle-aged woman in good health. Some clones in this sample may be carry-over from other donors' samples. Source material: PBMCs. The rearrangement uses TRBV30 and TRBJ1-1; 10 bases align to TRBD1. Written as DNA, the CDR3 is TGTGCCTGGAGTGGGGGACAGGGGATAAAAGCTTTCTTT. Protein sequence: CAWSGGQGIKAFF. Combining the CDR3 with reference TRBV30 and TRBJ1-1 gives the whole variable domain SQTIHQWPATLVQPVGSPLSLECTVEGTSNPNLYWYRQAAGRGLQLLFYSVGIGQISSEVPQNLSASRPQDRQFILSSKKLLLSDSGFYLCAWSGGQGIKAFFGQGTRLTVV.